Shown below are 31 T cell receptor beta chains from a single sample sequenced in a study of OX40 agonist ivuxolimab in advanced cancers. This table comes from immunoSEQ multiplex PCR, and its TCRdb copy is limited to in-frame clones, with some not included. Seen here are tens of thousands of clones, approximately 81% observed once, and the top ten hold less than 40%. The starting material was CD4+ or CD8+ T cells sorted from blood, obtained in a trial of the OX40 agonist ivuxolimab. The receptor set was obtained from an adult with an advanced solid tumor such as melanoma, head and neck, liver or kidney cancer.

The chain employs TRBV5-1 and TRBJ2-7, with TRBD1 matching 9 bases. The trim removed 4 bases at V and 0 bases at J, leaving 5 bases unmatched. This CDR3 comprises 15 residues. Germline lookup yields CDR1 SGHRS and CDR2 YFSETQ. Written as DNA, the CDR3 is TGCGCCAGCAGCCCGGGGACAGGGAGCTCCTACGAGCAGTACTTC. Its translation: CASSPGTGSSYEQYF. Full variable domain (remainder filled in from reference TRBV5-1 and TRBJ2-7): KAGVTQTPRYLIKTRGQQVTLSCSPISGHRSVSWYQQTPGQGLQFLFEYFSETQRNKGNFPGRFSGRQFSNSRSEMNVSTLELGDSALYLCASSPGTGSSYEQYFGPGTRLTVT.

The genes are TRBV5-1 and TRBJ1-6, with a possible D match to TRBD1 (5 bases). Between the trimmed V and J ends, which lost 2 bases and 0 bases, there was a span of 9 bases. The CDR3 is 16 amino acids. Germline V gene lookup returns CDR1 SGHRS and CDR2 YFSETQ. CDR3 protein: CASSLEGSSYNSPLHF. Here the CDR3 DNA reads TGCGCCAGCAGCTTAGAGGGGAGCTCCTATAATTCACCCCTCCACTTT.

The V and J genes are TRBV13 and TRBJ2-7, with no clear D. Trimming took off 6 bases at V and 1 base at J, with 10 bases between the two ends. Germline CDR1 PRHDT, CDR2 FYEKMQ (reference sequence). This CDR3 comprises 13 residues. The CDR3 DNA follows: TGTGCCAGCAGGGGTAGTGGTTCCTACGAGCAGTACTTC. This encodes CASRGSGSYEQYF.

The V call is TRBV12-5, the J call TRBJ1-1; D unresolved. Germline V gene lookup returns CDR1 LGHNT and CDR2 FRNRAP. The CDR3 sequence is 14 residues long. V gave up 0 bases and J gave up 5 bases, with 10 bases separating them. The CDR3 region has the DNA TGTGCTAGTGGTTTGGTCGGAAGGATGACTGAAGCTTTCTTT. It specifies CASGLVGRMTEAFF.

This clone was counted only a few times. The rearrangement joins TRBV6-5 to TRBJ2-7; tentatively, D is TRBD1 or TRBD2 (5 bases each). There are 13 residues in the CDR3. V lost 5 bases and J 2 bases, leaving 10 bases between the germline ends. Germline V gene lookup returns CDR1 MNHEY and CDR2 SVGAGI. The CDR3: CASSNGAAYEQYF. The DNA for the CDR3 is TGTGCCAGCAGTAACGGGGCAGCCTACGAGCAGTACTTC.

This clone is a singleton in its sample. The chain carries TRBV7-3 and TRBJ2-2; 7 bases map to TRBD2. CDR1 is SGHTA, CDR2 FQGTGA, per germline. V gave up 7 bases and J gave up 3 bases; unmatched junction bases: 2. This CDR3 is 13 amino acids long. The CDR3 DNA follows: TGTGCCAGCAAGGGGAGGGACACCGGGGAGCTGTTTTTT. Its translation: CASKGRDTGELFF. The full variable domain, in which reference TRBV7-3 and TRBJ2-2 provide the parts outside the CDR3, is GAGVSQTPSNKVTEKGKYVELRCDPISGHTALYWYRQSLGQGPEFLIYFQGTGAADDSGLPNDRFFAVRPEGSVSTLKIQRTERGDSAVYLCASKGRDTGELFFGEGSRLTVL.

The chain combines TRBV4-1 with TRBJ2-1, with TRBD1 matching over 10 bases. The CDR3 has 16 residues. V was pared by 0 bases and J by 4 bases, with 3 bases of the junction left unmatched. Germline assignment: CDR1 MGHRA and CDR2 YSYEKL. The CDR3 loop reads CASSQDDRGPYNEQFF. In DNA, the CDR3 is TGCGCCAGCAGCCAAGATGACAGGGGGCCGTACAATGAGCAGTTCTTC.

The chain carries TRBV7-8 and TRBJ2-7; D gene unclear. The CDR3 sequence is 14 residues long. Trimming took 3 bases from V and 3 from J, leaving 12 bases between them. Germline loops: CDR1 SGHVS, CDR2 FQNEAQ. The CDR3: CASSLSVEGYEQYF. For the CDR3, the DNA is TGTGCCAGCAGCTTGAGTGTTGAAGGCTACGAGCAGTACTTC.

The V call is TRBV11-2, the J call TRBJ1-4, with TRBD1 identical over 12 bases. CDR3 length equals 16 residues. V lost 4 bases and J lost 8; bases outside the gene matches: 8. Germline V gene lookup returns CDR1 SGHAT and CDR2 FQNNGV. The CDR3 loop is CASSWGQGAGIEKLFF. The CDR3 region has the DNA TGTGCCAGCAGCTGGGGACAGGGGGCAGGAATAGAAAAACTGTTTTTT.

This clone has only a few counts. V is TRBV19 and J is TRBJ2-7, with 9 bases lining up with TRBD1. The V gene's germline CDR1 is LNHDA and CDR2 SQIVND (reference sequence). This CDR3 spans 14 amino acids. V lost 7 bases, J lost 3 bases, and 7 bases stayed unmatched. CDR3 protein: CASTSGTGNYEQYF. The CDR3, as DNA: TGTGCCAGTACCTCCGGGACAGGGAACTACGAGCAGTACTTC.

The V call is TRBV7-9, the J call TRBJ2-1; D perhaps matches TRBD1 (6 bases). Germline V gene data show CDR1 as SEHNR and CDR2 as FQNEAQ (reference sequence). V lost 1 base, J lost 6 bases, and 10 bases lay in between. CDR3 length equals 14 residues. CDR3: CASSLEQGLNEQFF. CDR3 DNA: TGTGCCAGCAGCTTAGAGCAGGGGCTCAATGAGCAGTTCTTC. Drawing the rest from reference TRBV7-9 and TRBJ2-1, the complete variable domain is DTGVSQNPRHKITKRGQNVTFRCDPISEHNRLYWYRQTLGQGPEFLTYFQNEAQLEKSRLLSDRFSAERPKGSFSTLEIQRTEQGDSAMYLCASSLEQGLNEQFFGPGTRLTVL.

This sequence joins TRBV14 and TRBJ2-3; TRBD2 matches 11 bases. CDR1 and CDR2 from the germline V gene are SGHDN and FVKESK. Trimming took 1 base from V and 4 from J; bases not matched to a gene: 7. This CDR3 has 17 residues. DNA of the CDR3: TGTGCCAGCAGCCAAGTTTGGACTAGCGGGTTTGCAGATACGCAGTATTTT. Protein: CASSQVWTSGFADTQYF.

CDR3 sequence: CASSPGVAGSYEQYF. CDR3 DNA sequence: TGTGCCAGCAGTCCCGGGGTAGCGGGTTCCTACGAGCAGTACTTC. The chain has TRBV6-5 and TRBJ2-5; 7 bases match TRBD2. The DNA end favors TRBJ2-7, so the J call may be wrong. From germline, CDR1 is MNHEY and CDR2 SVGAGI. The CDR3 consists of 15 residues.

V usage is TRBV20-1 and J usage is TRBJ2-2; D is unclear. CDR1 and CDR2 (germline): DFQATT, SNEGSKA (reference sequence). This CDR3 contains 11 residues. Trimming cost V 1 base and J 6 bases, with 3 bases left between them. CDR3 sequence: CSARVAGELFF. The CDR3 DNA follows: TGCAGTGCTAGAGTCGCCGGGGAGCTGTTTTTT.

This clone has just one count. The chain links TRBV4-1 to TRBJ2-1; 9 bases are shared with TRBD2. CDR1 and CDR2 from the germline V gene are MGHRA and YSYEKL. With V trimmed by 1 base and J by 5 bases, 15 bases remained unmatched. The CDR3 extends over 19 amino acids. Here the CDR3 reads CASSQGWGAGGPTDNEQFF. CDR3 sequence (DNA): TGCGCCAGCAGCCAAGGATGGGGAGCGGGAGGCCCGACCGACAATGAGCAGTTCTTC.

For the CDR3, the DNA is TGTGCCAGCAGTTCTACACCAAACGAGCAGTACTTC. Translated, it gives CASSSTPNEQYF. The chain recombines TRBV2 with TRBJ2-7; D gene ambiguous. Between the trimmed V and J ends, which lost 5 bases and 5 bases, there was a span of 10 bases. The V gene's germline CDR1 is SNHLY and CDR2 FYNNEI. This CDR3 has 12 amino acids.

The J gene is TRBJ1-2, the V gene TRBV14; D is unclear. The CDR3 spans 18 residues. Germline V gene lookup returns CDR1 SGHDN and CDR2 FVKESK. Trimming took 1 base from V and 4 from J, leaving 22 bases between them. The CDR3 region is CASSQGSSLLPRSYGYTF. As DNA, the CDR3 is TGTGCCAGCAGCCAAGGTAGCAGCCTGCTTCCCCGGAGCTATGGCTACACCTTC.

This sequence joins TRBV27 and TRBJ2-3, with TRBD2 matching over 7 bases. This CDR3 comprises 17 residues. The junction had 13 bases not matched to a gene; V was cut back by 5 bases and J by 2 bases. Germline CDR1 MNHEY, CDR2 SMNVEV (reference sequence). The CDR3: CASSLGSSGGTTDTQYF. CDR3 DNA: TGTGCCAGCAGTCTCGGGTCTAGCGGTGGGACCACAGATACGCAGTATTTT.

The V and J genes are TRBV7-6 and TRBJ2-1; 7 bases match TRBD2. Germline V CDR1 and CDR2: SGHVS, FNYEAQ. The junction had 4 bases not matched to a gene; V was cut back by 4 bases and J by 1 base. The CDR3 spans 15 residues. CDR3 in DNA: TGTGCCAGCAGCTCTCTAGCGGATTCCTACAATGAGCAGTTCTTC. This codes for CASSSLADSYNEQFF.

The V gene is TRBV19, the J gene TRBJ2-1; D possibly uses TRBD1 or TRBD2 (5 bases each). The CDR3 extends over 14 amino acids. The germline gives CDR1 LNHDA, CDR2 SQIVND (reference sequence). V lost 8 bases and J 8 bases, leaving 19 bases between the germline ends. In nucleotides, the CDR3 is TGTGCCAGTCTCGGGGCCCCTAGGTCCGATGAGCAGTTCTTC. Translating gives CASLGAPRSDEQFF.

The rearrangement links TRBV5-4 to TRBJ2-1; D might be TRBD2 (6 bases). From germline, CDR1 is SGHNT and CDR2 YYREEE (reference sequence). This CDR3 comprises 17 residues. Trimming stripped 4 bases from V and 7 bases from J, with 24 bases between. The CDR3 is CASSPPMRAWGENEQFF. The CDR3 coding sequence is TGTGCCAGCAGCCCCCCCATGCGGGCCTGGGGGGAAAATGAGCAGTTCTTC.

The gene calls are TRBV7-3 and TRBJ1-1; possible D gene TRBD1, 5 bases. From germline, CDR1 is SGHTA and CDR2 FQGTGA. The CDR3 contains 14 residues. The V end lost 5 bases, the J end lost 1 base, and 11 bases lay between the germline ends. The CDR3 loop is CASSPLGGNTEAFF. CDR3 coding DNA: TGTGCCAGCAGCCCCCTGGGGGGGAACACTGAAGCTTTCTTT.

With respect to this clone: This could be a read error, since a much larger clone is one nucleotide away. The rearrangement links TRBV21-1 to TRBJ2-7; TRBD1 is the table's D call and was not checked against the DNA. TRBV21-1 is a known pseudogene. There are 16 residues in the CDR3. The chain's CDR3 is CASSHEGQVNSYEQYF. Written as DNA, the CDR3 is TGTGCCAGCAGCCACGAGGGACAGGTTAACTCCTACGAGCAGTACTTC.

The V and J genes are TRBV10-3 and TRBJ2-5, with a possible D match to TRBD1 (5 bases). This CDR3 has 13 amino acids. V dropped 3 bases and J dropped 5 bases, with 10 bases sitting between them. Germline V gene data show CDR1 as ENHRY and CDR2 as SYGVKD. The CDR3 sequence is CAISEQDGETQYF. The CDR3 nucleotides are TGTGCCATCAGTGAACAGGACGGGGAGACCCAGTACTTC.

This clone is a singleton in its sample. CDR3 protein: CASSYVEDYEQYF. The CDR3 DNA reads as TGTGCCAGCAGTTACGTTGAGGACTACGAGCAGTACTTC. The rearrangement links TRBV6-5 to TRBJ2-7; D not resolved. The CDR3 is made up of 13 amino acids. Trimming took 2 bases from V and 3 from J, leaving 8 bases between them. Germline values: CDR1 MNHEY, CDR2 SVGAGI.

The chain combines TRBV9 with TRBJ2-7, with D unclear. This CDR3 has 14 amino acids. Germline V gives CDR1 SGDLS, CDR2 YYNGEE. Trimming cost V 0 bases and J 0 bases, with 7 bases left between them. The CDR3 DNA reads TGTGCCAGCAGCGTAGACACAAGCTCCTACGAGCAGTACTTC. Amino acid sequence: CASSVDTSSYEQYF.

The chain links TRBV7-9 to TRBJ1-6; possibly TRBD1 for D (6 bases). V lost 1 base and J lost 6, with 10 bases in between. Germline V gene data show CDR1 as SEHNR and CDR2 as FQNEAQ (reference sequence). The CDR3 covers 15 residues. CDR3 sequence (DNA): TGTGCCAGCAGCTTAGGGTGGGGGCCTAATTCACCCCTCCACTTT. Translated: CASSLGWGPNSPLHF.

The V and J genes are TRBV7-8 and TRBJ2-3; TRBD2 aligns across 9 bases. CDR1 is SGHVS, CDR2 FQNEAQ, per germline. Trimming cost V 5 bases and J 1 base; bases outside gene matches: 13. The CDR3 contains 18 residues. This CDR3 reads CASSHIGVWTSGTDTQYF. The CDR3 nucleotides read TGTGCCAGCAGCCACATAGGGGTATGGACTAGCGGCACAGATACGCAGTATTTT. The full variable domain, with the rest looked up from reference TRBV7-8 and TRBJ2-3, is GAGVSQSPRYKVAKRGQDVALRCDPISGHVSLFWYQQALGQGPEFLTYFQNEAQLDKSGLPSDRFFAERPEGSVSTLKIQRTQQEDSAVYLCASSHIGVWTSGTDTQYFGPGTRLTVL.

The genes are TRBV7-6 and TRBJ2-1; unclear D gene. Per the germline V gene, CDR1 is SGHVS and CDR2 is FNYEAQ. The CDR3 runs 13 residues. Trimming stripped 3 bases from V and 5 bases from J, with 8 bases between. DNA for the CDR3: TGTGCCAGCAGCTTTCTGCCGGACAATGAGCAGTTCTTC. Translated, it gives CASSFLPDNEQFF.

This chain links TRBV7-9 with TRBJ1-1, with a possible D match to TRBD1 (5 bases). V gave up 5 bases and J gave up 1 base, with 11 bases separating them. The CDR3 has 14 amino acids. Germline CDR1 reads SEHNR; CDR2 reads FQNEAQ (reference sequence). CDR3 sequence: CASSKPQENTEAFF. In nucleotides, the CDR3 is TGTGCCAGCAGCAAACCACAGGAGAACACTGAAGCTTTCTTT.

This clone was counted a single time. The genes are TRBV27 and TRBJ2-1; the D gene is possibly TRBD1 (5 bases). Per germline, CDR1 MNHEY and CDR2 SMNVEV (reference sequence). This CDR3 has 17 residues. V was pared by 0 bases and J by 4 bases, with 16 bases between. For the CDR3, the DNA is TGTGCCAGCAGTTTATCCCTTCAGGGTGACCGATACAATGAGCAGTTCTTC. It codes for CASSLSLQGDRYNEQFF.